This T cell receptor (beta chain) stems from a study of shared clonotypes between healthy human individuals. CDR3 length: 15 residues. V was cut by 0 bases and J by 4 bases, with 13 bases left in between. In germline, CDR1 is SGHRS, CDR2 YFSETQ. Sequencing used immunoSEQ multiplex PCR; TCRdb keeps in-frame clones, though not all of them. Among over 2 million clones listed, under 95% were seen once. The clonotype comes from a man aged 18 to 29 in good health. Some clones in this sample may be carry-over from other donors' samples. The chain has TRBV5-1 and TRBJ1-2; no clear D gene. The sequencing sample was made of naive CD4+ T cells from PBMCs. Indicated subset: CD45RA+ positively selected. As DNA, the CDR3 is TGCGCCAGCAGCTTGGCTGCGGCATTCAGCTATGGCTACACCTTC. This gives the protein CASSLAAAFSYGYTF. Complete variable domain (other parts from reference TRBV5-1 and TRBJ1-2): KAGVTQTPRYLIKTRGQQVTLSCSPISGHRSVSWYQQTPGQGLQFLFEYFSETQRNKGNFPGRFSGRQFSNSRSEMNVSTLELGDSALYLCASSLAAAFSYGYTFGSGTRLTVV.